This T cell receptor beta chain was recorded in a study of shared clonotypes between healthy human individuals. Overall study: Every donor yielded three CD4 naive, three CD4 memory, two CD8 naive and one CD8 memory plate.

TCRdb's table, derived via immunoSEQ multiplex PCR, lists solely in-frame clones and lacks some. The sample contains about 2.4 million clones, approximately 94% of which appear only once. There were no recent acute infections or vaccinations among the donors, who were healthy HIV-negative adults. V dropped 2 bases and J dropped 3 bases, with 7 bases sitting between them. CDR1 is KGHSH, CDR2 LQKENI, per germline. The length of the CDR3 is 14 residues. The sample consisted of naive CD4+ T cells from PBMCs. Subset of the sample: CD45RA+ positively selected. The sequence derives from a man aged 18-30 years in good health. Some clones in this sample may be carry-over from other donors' samples. This rearrangement joins TRBV18 to TRBJ2-2, with D maybe TRBD1 (5 bases). CDR3 nucleotides: TGTGCCAGCTCACCAGCAGGGTACACCGGGGAGCTGTTTTTT. Protein product: CASSPAGYTGELFF.